A single count supports the clone carrying this T cell receptor (beta chain). Its specificity is unknown. The data derive from a study of Ad26.COV2.S vaccination and SARS-CoV-2 variants. About the research overall: Ad26.COV2.S, an intramuscular injection, was given once or twice 56 days apart.

The CDR3 is 14 amino acids. Germline loops: CDR1 LNHDA, CDR2 SQIVND (reference sequence). V was trimmed by 9 bases and J by 5 bases, leaving 19 bases between them. Measured with immunoSEQ multiplex PCR; TCRdb has only the in-frame clones, and not every one. The sample lists a few hundred thousand clones; roughly 90% were seen once. Study results and caveats: Vaccine and placebo groups showed comparable non-spike TCR breadth.

Indicated treatment: some 19 received Ad26.COV2.S at low or high dose, single or two shots; roughly five received placebo; per-sample allocation not given. The samples were gathered on day 63 after the first injection of vaccine or placebo. The TCR was taken from a person between 18 and 60 years old who received the Ad26.COV2.S COVID-19 vaccine or a placebo. The chain is built from TRBV19 and TRBJ2-5, with D perhaps being TRBD1 or TRBD2 (5 bases each). The source material was peripheral blood, sampled in a trial of Ad26.COV2.S vaccine versus placebo. The CDR3 spells CASRPGRGRETQYF. CDR3 DNA: TGTGCCAGCCGACCGGGACGCGGGCGGGAGACCCAGTACTTC.